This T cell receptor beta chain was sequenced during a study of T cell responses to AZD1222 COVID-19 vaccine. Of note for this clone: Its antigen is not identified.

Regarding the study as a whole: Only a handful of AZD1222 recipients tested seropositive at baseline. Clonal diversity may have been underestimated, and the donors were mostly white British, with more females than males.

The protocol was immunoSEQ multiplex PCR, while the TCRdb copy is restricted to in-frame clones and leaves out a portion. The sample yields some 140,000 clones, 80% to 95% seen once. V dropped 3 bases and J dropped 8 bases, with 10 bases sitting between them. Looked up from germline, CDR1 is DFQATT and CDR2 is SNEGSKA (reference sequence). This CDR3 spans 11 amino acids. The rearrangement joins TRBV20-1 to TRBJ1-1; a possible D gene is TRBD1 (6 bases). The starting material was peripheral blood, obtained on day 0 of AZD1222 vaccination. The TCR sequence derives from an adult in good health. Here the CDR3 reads CSARRDIEAFF. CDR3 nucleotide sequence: TGCAGTGCTAGGCGGGACATAGAAGCTTTCTTT.